A selection of T cell receptor beta chains follows, all from one sample in a study of regulatory T cells in long-lasting Graves disease. MiXCR, run by TCRdb on the multiplex PCR reads, gives a single entry per CDR3 protein. The profile shows 250,000 to 400,000 distinct CDR3 sequences, over 15% of them singletons. Specimen: peripheral blood mononuclear cells (PBMCs), collected at new diagnosis, from a patient treated with antithyroid drugs. Every receptor here comes from a female donor with Graves disease. CDR3s include the opening cysteine and the closing phenylalanine or tryptophan. Fields, in order: D gene, J gene, clone size, V gene, CDR3 length, CDR3 protein, CDR3 DNA. A D gene is named only where the DNA matches it firmly. Where a row states a size, it is once, few, many or the class of an expanded clone; other rows omit it.

.,TRBJ2-2,many,TRBV27,14,CASSYGVNTGELFF,TGTGCCAGCAGTTATGGAGTGAACACCGGGGAGCTGTTTTTT
.,TRBJ2-2,few,TRBV4-1,18,CASSQDRGQRANTGELFF,TGCGCCAGCAGCCAAGATAGAGGACAACGAGCGAACACCGGGGAGCTGTTTTTT
TRBD2,TRBJ2-3,many,TRBV7-9,20,CASSLLYGTSGRSPPDTQYF,TGTGCCAGCAGCTTACTCTACGGGACTAGCGGGAGGAGTCCGCCAGATACGCAGTATTTT
.,TRBJ1-6,.,TRBV7-3,15,CASSLTGTENSPPHF,TGTGCCAGCAGCTTAACCGGGACCGAAAATTCACCCCCCCACTTT
.,TRBJ2-3,many,TRBV2,18,CASRAAGVNKLKTDTQYF,TGTGCCAGCAGGGCGGCAGGGGTGAATAAACTTAAAACAGATACGCAGTATTTT
.,TRBJ2-5,.,TRBV7-2,15,CASSLSSRGGETQYF,TGTGCCAGCAGCTTATCATCCAGGGGTGGAGAGACCCAGTACTTC
.,TRBJ2-3,many,TRBV24-1,16,CATSDLGTGSTDTQYF,TGTGCCACCAGTGATTTGGGCACAGGGAGTACAGATACGCAGTATTTT
.,TRBJ2-1,many,TRBV12-3/TRBV12-4,11,CASSQPGPQFF,TGTGCCAGCAGTCAGCCGGGACCGCAGTTCTTC
TRBD2,TRBJ2-1,many,TRBV11-3,16,CASSGTSGSWSNEQFF,TGTGCCAGCAGCGGGACTAGCGGGAGCTGGTCGAATGAGCAGTTCTTC
.,TRBJ1-5,few,TRBV3-1,14,CASSHPGRNQPQHF,TGTGCCAGCAGCCACCCTGGCCGCAATCAGCCCCAGCATTTT
.,TRBJ1-4,many,TRBV6-1,13,CASSDAGSGKLFF,TGTGCCAGCAGCGACGCCGGTTCAGGAAAACTGTTTTTT
TRBD2,TRBJ2-3,.,TRBV2,13,CASPGLAGGSQYF,TGTGCCAGCCCGGGACTAGCGGGTGGTTCGCAGTATTTT
.,TRBJ2-2,few,TRBV12-3/TRBV12-4,17,CASSLNYGGRYTGELFF,TGTGCCAGCAGTTTAAATTATGGGGGGCGATACACCGGGGAGCTGTTTTTT
.,TRBJ2-1,many,TRBV6-1,17,CASSDGKRAPLYNEQFF,TGTGCCAGCAGTGATGGAAAGCGGGCCCCCCTCTACAATGAGCAGTTCTTC
.,TRBJ1-1,many,TRBV6-1,13,CASTQGENTEAFF,TGTGCCAGTACACAGGGAGAGAACACTGAAGCTTTCTTT
.,TRBJ2-7,.,TRBV5-6,11,CASGPSYEQYF,TGTGCCAGCGGGCCCTCCTACGAGCAGTACTTC
.,TRBJ1-2,few,TRBV12-3/TRBV12-4,14,CASSIGQIGYGYTF,TGTGCCAGCAGTATCGGACAGATAGGCTATGGCTACACCTTC
.,TRBJ2-1,few,TRBV6-1,14,CASSEDKAVGEQFF,TGTGCCAGCAGTGAGGACAAAGCGGTCGGTGAGCAGTTCTTC
.,TRBJ2-2,few,TRBV4-2,14,CASSQAQHSGELFF,TGTGCCAGCAGCCAAGCACAGCACAGCGGGGAGCTGTTTTTT
.,TRBJ1-1,many,TRBV2,12,CASRGLTTEAFF,TGTGCCAGCAGGGGGCTAACGACTGAAGCTTTCTTT
TRBD2,TRBJ2-1,few,TRBV5-6,14,CASSSGLAVNEQFF,TGTGCCAGCAGCTCGGGACTAGCGGTAAATGAGCAGTTCTTC
TRBD2,TRBJ2-1,many,TRBV10-3,13,CATTDGGTSEKFF,TGTGCCACCACTGACGGAGGGACTAGCGAGAAGTTCTTC
.,TRBJ2-7,many,TRBV28,15,CASSPTGGESPEQYF,TGTGCCAGCAGTCCAACAGGGGGGGAGTCTCCGGAGCAGTACTTC
.,TRBJ2-5,.,TRBV4-1,14,CASSQERHKETQYF,TGCGCCAGCAGCCAAGAGCGGCATAAAGAGACCCAGTACTTC
.,TRBJ2-3,few,TRBV6-1,12,CATAGATDTQYF,TGTGCCACGGCGGGGGCGACAGATACGCAGTATTTT